This TCR beta chain was observed in a study of CD8 T cells in ankylosing spondylitis. Findings and caveats of the study: Reactive arthritis synovial fluid and blood were previously reported to contain some motif variants. Reported data indicate significant enrichment of disease-linked clones within matched ankylosing spondylitis synovial fluid.

V gave up 5 bases and J gave up 6 bases, with 18 bases separating them. CDR1 is MNHNS and CDR2 is SASEGT in the germline V gene. The CDR3 is 15 residues long. Comment on this clonotype: Its specificity is unknown.

A quantitative 5'-RACE method, one with molecular barcodes, was used to make TCR beta libraries. One entry per CDR3 protein, called by TCRdb with MiXCR from the 5' RACE reads. The sample carries 350,000 or so distinct CDR3 sequences, about 15% recorded once. The clonotype comes from a male donor with ankylosing spondylitis or in good health (not recorded which). Sequencing was done on a sample of blood, either unsorted or a sorted T cell fraction (not recorded which). The chain is built from TRBV6-1 and TRBJ2-3; possible D gene TRBD2, 7 bases. CDR3 protein: CASSLGGGPRDTQYF. The CDR3 DNA follows: TGTGCCAGCAGTCTTGGGGGGGGCCCAAGGGATACGCAGTATTTT.